These 15 T cell receptor beta chains were all obtained from the same sample, sequenced in a study of shared clonotypes between healthy human individuals. The table came from immunoSEQ multiplex PCR; TCRdb's copy has only in-frame clones and leaves some out. The table has 2 million or so clones, approximately 95% seen once. Sequenced: naive CD4+ T cells sorted from blood. The sample's subset: CD45RA+ positively selected. The source of these receptors is a man aged 18 to 29 in good health.

This chain uses TRBV10-3 with TRBJ2-7; 9 nucleotides line up with TRBD1. This CDR3 has 16 residues. Germline values: CDR1 ENHRY, CDR2 SYGVKD. Trimming at V came to 4 bases and at J to 4 bases, leaving 11 bases not matched to a gene. In DNA, the CDR3 is TGTGCCATCAGTGGGGGGACAGGGAACGTTTATTACGAGCAGTACTTC. It encodes CAISGGTGNVYYEQYF.

This chain links TRBV25-1 with TRBJ2-1; D is undetermined. With 7 bases removed from V and 7 bases from J, the gap between germline ends came to 17 bases. Germline assignment: CDR1 MGHDK and CDR2 SYGVNS. This CDR3 comprises 14 residues. In nucleotides, the CDR3 is TGTGCCAGCATCACGGCAGCAGATGAGAATGAGCAGTTCTTC. This translates into CASITAADENEQFF.

The chain links TRBV30 to TRBJ1-1; D gene uncertain. There are 12 residues in the CDR3. Germline V lookup: CDR1 GTSNPN, CDR2 SVGIG (reference sequence). The V end was cut by 3 bases, the J end by 1 base, with 6 bases between. The CDR3 region is CAWRGKNTEAFF. In nucleotides, the CDR3 is TGTGCCTGGAGGGGCAAGAACACTGAAGCTTTCTTT.

On this clone itself: The same CDR3 arises from other DNA sequences in this sample as well. The chain combines TRBV5-1 with TRBJ1-5; 7 nucleotides agree with TRBD1. Germline CDR1 is SGHRS and CDR2 is YFSETQ. This CDR3 has 14 residues. Trimming cost V 3 bases and J 1 base; bases outside gene matches: 1. The CDR3 DNA reads TGCGCCAGCAGCTCAGGGGGAAGCAATCAGCCCCAGCATTTT. Translated, it gives CASSSGGSNQPQHF. Full variable domain (remainder filled in from reference TRBV5-1 and TRBJ1-5): KAGVTQTPRYLIKTRGQQVTLSCSPISGHRSVSWYQQTPGQGLQFLFEYFSETQRNKGNFPGRFSGRQFSNSRSEMNVSTLELGDSALYLCASSSGGSNQPQHFGDGTRLSIL.

The chain uses TRBV27 and TRBJ2-5; no clear D. The CDR3 has 12 residues. The germline gives CDR1 MNHEY, CDR2 SMNVEV (reference sequence). V was pared by 7 bases and J by 7 bases, with 13 bases between. The CDR3 loop is CASNDVGGTQYF. In DNA, the CDR3 is TGTGCCAGCAACGACGTCGGTGGGACCCAGTACTTC.

This chain uses TRBV27 with TRBJ2-2; D remains ambiguous. V was trimmed by 5 bases and J by 5 bases, leaving 9 bases between them. In germline, CDR1 is MNHEY, CDR2 SMNVEV (reference sequence). This CDR3 comprises 13 residues. The CDR3 loop reads CASSPSETGELFF. The CDR3 DNA reads TGTGCCAGCAGTCCCTCGGAGACCGGGGAGCTGTTTTTT.

The chain recombines TRBV15 with TRBJ2-3; 7 bases are shared with TRBD2. This CDR3 has 17 amino acids. After removal of 3 bases from V and 1 base from J, the junction contained 10 bases not matched to a gene. CDR1 LNHNV and CDR2 YYDKDF come from the germline V gene (reference sequence). The CDR3 sequence: CATSRFGGAGRTDTQYF. The CDR3 region has the DNA TGTGCCACCAGCAGGTTCGGAGGAGCGGGGCGCACAGATACGCAGTATTTT. The full variable domain, rest sourced from reference TRBV15 and TRBJ2-3, is DAMVIQNPRYQVTQFGKPVTLSCSQTLNHNVMYWYQQKSSQAPKLLFHYYDKDFNNEADTPDNFQSRRPNTSFCFLDIRSPGLGDTAMYLCATSRFGGAGRTDTQYFGPGTRLTVL.

The chain combines TRBV5-6 with TRBJ1-6; D not resolved. The CDR3 covers 15 residues. Between the trimmed V and J ends, which lost 1 base and 3 bases, there was a span of 8 bases. Germline values: CDR1 SGHDT, CDR2 YYEEEE. The CDR3, as DNA: TGTGCCAGCAGCTTGAGACGGATCTATAATTCACCCCTCCACTTT. Amino acid sequence: CASSLRRIYNSPLHF.

This clone has just a few counts. The chain has TRBV7-2 and TRBJ1-3, with a weak D call TRBD1 (5 bases). Trimming stripped 9 bases from V and 1 base from J, with 10 bases between. Germline assignment: CDR1 SGHTA and CDR2 FQGNSA. The CDR3 is 13 residues long. Here the CDR3 reads CASSRTSGNTIYF. Written as DNA, the CDR3 is TGTGCCAGTTCCAGGACATCTGGAAACACCATATATTTT.

The chain is built from TRBV10-3 and TRBJ1-2, with a tentative D call TRBD1 (5 bases). Trimming shortened V by 3 bases and J by 7 bases, and 12 bases separated the two germline ends. Germline CDR1 ENHRY, CDR2 SYGVKD. The CDR3 is made up of 13 amino acids. CDR3 coding DNA: TGTGCCATCAGTGATTCAGGGATTCTTGGCTACACCTTC. Translated: CAISDSGILGYTF.

The rearrangement joins TRBV9 to TRBJ1-2; D is ambiguous. Looked up from germline, CDR1 is SGDLS and CDR2 is YYNGEE. Trimming cost V 0 bases and J 5 bases, with 17 bases left between them. The CDR3 has 16 amino acids. The CDR3 loop is CASSVAPYAAEYGYTF. CDR3 in DNA: TGTGCCAGCAGCGTAGCCCCGTACGCAGCTGAGTATGGCTACACCTTC.

In this sample, this clone turned up once. The J gene is TRBJ2-3, the V gene TRBV7-6; 13 nucleotides line up with TRBD2. The V gene's germline CDR1 is SGHVS and CDR2 FNYEAQ. CDR3 length: 16 residues. Trimming cost V 10 bases and J 2 bases; bases outside gene matches: 9. CDR3 DNA: TGTGCCACCAAACGGACTAGCGGGGGAACCACAGATACGCAGTATTTT. Translation: CATKRTSGGTTDTQYF.

Concerning this clone itself: The same CDR3 can be traced to other DNA sequences in this sample. The chain has TRBV7-9 and TRBJ2-1; TRBD2 is a possible D gene (6 bases). There are 11 residues in the CDR3. V lost 4 bases and J lost 9, with 7 bases in between. Germline assignment: CDR1 SEHNR and CDR2 FQNEAQ (reference sequence). This CDR3 is CASSSGSEQFF. The DNA for the CDR3 is TGTGCCAGCAGCTCCGGGAGTGAGCAGTTCTTC.

This clone has just one count. The CDR3 here is CASSPAHGRGYTF. The DNA of the CDR3 is TGTGCCAGCTCACCAGCACATGGGCGTGGCTACACCTTC. V usage is TRBV18 and J usage is TRBJ1-2; D is unclear. This CDR3 comprises 13 residues. CDR1 is KGHSH and CDR2 is LQKENI in the germline V gene. The V end was cut by 2 bases, the J end by 7 bases, with 11 bases between.

This chain joins TRBV7-2 and TRBJ2-2; D tentatively reads TRBD1 or TRBD2 (5 bases each). The V and J ends lost 3 bases and 1 base respectively, with 9 bases between them. Germline V gene lookup returns CDR1 SGHTA and CDR2 FQGNSA. CDR3 length: 15 residues. The CDR3 DNA follows: TGTGCCAGCAGCTTCTGGGACCAGAACACCGGGGAGCTGTTTTTT. Amino acids: CASSFWDQNTGELFF. Combining the CDR3 with reference TRBV7-2 and TRBJ2-2 gives the whole variable domain GAGVSQSPSNKVTEKGKDVELRCDPISGHTALYWYRQSLGQGLEFLIYFQGNSAPDKSGLPSDRFSAERTGGSVSTLTIQRTQQEDSAVYLCASSFWDQNTGELFFGEGSRLTVL.